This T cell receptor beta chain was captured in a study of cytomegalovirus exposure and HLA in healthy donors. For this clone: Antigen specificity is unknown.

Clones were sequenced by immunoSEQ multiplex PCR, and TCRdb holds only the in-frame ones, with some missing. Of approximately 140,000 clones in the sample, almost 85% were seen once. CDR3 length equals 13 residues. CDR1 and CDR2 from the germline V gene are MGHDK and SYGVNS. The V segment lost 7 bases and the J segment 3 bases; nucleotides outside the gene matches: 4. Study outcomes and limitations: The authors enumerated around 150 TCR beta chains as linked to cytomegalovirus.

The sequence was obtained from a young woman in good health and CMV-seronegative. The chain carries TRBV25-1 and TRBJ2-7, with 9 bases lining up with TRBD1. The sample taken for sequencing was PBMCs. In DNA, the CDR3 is TGTGCCAGCACCGGACAGGGGAACTACGAGCAGTACTTC. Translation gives CASTGQGNYEQYF.